The 28 T cell receptor beta chains presented below share a single source sample, sequenced in a study of blood T cell repertoires in COVID-19. Data came from immunoSEQ multiplex PCR; TCRdb stores just in-frame clones and leaves some out. The sample holds approximately 170,000 clones, over 75% seen once. The sequenced material came from PBMCs or T cells enriched from blood (not recorded which). Receptors originate from a woman between 18 and 29 years old who had recovered from COVID-19.

V and J are TRBV23-1 and TRBJ2-3, with 7 bases aligning to TRBD1. TRBV23-1 is labeled an ORF, and its function is uncertain. The CDR3 covers 16 residues. V lost 0 bases and J lost 2; bases outside the gene matches: 5. The DNA for the CDR3 is TGCGCCAGCAGTCAATCTAGAGACAGGGCCACAGATACGCAGTATTTT. Translating it yields CASSQSRDRATDTQYF.

This clone appeared a few times. The chain combines TRBV27 with TRBJ1-6; D gene uncertain. Germline CDR1 reads MNHEY; CDR2 reads SMNVEV (reference sequence). The length of the CDR3 is 14 residues. With 6 bases removed from V and 4 bases from J, the gap between germline ends came to 10 bases. CDR3 sequence: CASSGGNYNSPLHF. DNA of the CDR3: TGTGCCAGCAGCGGCGGGAATTATAATTCACCCCTCCACTTT.

Turning to this clone: The sample carries other DNA sequences with the same CDR3. V and J are TRBV20-1 and TRBJ2-5; possible D gene TRBD1, 6 bases. The V gene lost 6 bases and the J gene lost 4 bases, with 9 bases spanning the gap. The length of the CDR3 is 11 residues. Germline loops: CDR1 DFQATT, CDR2 SNEGSKA (reference sequence). The CDR3 here is CSANRVETQYF. CDR3 sequence (DNA): TGCAGTGCGAACAGGGTAGAGACCCAGTACTTC.

The chain is built from TRBV9 and TRBJ1-1, with 7 bases identical to TRBD1. The CDR3 has 17 residues. Germline V gene lookup returns CDR1 SGDLS and CDR2 YYNGEE. Trimming took 0 bases from V and 1 from J; bases not matched to a gene: 9. In DNA, the CDR3 is TGTGCCAGCAGCGTAGAGTCTCGTCGGGACAGGAACACTGAAGCTTTCTTT. It specifies CASSVESRRDRNTEAFF.

This clone occurred a few times. This rearrangement joins TRBV2 to TRBJ2-2; D is unresolved. The CDR3 runs to 15 residues. V lost 2 bases to trimming and J lost 1 base, with 8 bases between them. CDR1 is SNHLY and CDR2 is FYNNEI in the germline V gene. CDR3 in amino acids: CASSEILLNTGELFF. The CDR3 bases are TGTGCCAGCAGTGAAATTCTACTGAACACCGGGGAGCTGTTTTTT.

This clone has just one count. The chain carries TRBV5-1 and TRBJ1-4; a weak D match, TRBD1 (5 bases). Per the germline V gene, CDR1 is SGHRS and CDR2 is YFSETQ. The ends were cut back, 4 bases at V and 3 bases at J, with 13 bases in the middle. There are 15 residues in the CDR3. CDR3 sequence reads: CASSHTGGANEKLFF. The CDR3 DNA follows: TGCGCCAGCAGCCATACCGGAGGGGCTAATGAAAAACTGTTTTTT.

J is TRBJ2-7 and V is TRBV2; the D is unclear. Germline V CDR1 and CDR2: SNHLY, FYNNEI. CDR3 size: 11 residues. V was clipped by 7 bases and J by 3 bases, with 7 bases between them. The CDR3 reads CASTENYEQYF. Here the CDR3 DNA reads TGTGCCAGCACGGAGAACTACGAGCAGTACTTC.

The chain combines TRBV11-2 with TRBJ2-5, with a tentative D call TRBD1 (6 bases). This CDR3 is built from 15 residues. Trimming removed 0 bases at V and 5 bases at J, with 13 bases between. The germline gives CDR1 SGHAT, CDR2 FQNNGV. CDR3 nucleotide sequence: TGTGCCAGCAGCTTAGACGGGGCCAGGGGCGAGACCCAGTACTTC. Its protein is CASSLDGARGETQYF.

The chain has TRBV10-3 and TRBJ1-2, with no clear D. Germline CDR1 is ENHRY and CDR2 is SYGVKD. CDR3 size: 15 residues. Trimming removed 0 bases from V and 0 bases from J, with 8 bases in between. The CDR3 region has the DNA TGTGCCATCAGTGAGTCGAGGCAGACTAACTATGGCTACACCTTC. It yields the protein CAISESRQTNYGYTF.

Comment on this clone: One junction end does not reproduce the germline sequence, and a read error may be involved. The chain has TRBV30 and TRBJ1-6; 7 bases fit TRBD1. CDR1 and CDR2 from the germline V gene are GTSNPN and SVGIG (reference sequence). The CDR3 totals 17 residues. CDR3 residues: CAWSLTPRGSFNSPLHF. The DNA of the CDR3 is TGTGCCTGGAGTCTGACCCCCAGGGGGTCCTTTAATTCACCCCTCCACTTT.

The chain couples TRBV6-2 or TRBV6-3 to TRBJ1-5, with D maybe TRBD1 (6 bases). This CDR3 comprises 16 residues. The V gene lost 1 base and the J gene lost 5 bases, with 15 bases spanning the gap. Germline V gene lookup returns CDR1 MNHEY and CDR2 SVGEGT. In DNA, the CDR3 is TGTGCCAGCAGTTACTTGCAGGGGCAGGCTTATCAGCCCCAGCATTTT. This gives the protein CASSYLQGQAYQPQHF.

The rearrangement uses TRBV9 and TRBJ2-2; 8 bases match TRBD2. The CDR3 runs to 15 residues. J was trimmed by 5 bases and V by 2 bases; bases with no gene match: 5. The germline CDR1 and CDR2 sequences are SGDLS and YYNGEE. The CDR3: CASSVSLAATGELFF. The DNA of the CDR3 is TGTGCCAGCAGCGTTTCACTAGCGGCTACCGGGGAGCTGTTTTTT.

This clone has a single count. V gene TRBV24-1 combines with J gene TRBJ2-2, with TRBD2 matching over 7 bases. Trimming at V came to 6 bases and at J to 1 base, leaving 7 bases not matched to a gene. Germline V gene data show CDR1 as KGHDR and CDR2 as SFDVKD. The CDR3 consists of 16 residues. DNA of the CDR3: TGTGCCACCAGTAAAATTAGCGGGTGGAACACCGGGGAGCTGTTTTTT. Its translation is CATSKISGWNTGELFF.

The genes are TRBV27 and TRBJ2-5, with 7 bases matching TRBD1. Germline-derived CDR1 and CDR2 are MNHEY and SMNVEV (reference sequence). The CDR3 totals 14 residues. V lost 2 bases and J lost 1; bases outside the gene matches: 1. The CDR3 sequence is CASSLRDSQETQYF. The CDR3 bases are TGTGCCAGCAGTTTAAGGGACAGCCAAGAGACCCAGTACTTC.

This clone was detected only once. J is TRBJ1-1 and V is TRBV11-2, with 8 bases that match TRBD1. Unmatched junction bases numbered 3, after V lost 2 bases and J lost 4 bases. The germline V gene encodes CDR1 SGHAT and CDR2 FQNNGV. CDR3 size: 14 residues. The CDR3 DNA is TGTGCCAGCAGCTTAAACAGGGGGGCCACTGAAGCTTTCTTT. It is translated as CASSLNRGATEAFF.

The genes are TRBV7-6 and TRBJ2-3; D is uncertain. Trimming took off 4 bases at V and 0 bases at J, with 11 bases between the two ends. From germline, CDR1 is SGHVS and CDR2 FNYEAQ. The CDR3 consists of 15 residues. CDR3 protein: CASSSSSSSTDTQYF. Here the CDR3 DNA reads TGTGCCAGCAGCTCCAGTTCTTCTAGCACAGATACGCAGTATTTT.

This clone came up once. The V gene is TRBV19, the J gene TRBJ2-1; D is possibly TRBD2 (5 bases). The CDR3 extends over 15 amino acids. Trimming cost V 3 bases and J 3 bases, with 12 bases left between them. The germline CDR1 and CDR2 sequences are LNHDA and SQIVND (reference sequence). CDR3 residues: CASSILTGVYNEQFF. CDR3 sequence (DNA): TGTGCCAGTAGTATTTTAACCGGGGTCTACAATGAGCAGTTCTTC. Full variable domain (missing parts from reference TRBV19 and TRBJ2-1): DGGITQSPKYLFRKEGQNVTLSCEQNLNHDAMYWYRQDPGQGLRLIYYSQIVNDFQKGDIAEGYSVSREKKESFPLTVTSAQKNPTAFYLCASSILTGVYNEQFFGPGTRLTVL.

V usage is TRBV5-1 and J usage is TRBJ2-7; D call uncertain. The V end lost 3 bases, the J end lost 2 bases, and 12 bases lay between the germline ends. Germline CDR1 and CDR2: SGHRS and YFSETQ. CDR3 length equals 14 residues. The CDR3, as DNA: TGCGCCAGCAGCTCTGGGCCGGATCCCTACGAGCAGTACTTC. Residues: CASSSGPDPYEQYF.

The CDR3 DNA is TGTGCCAGCAGCAACACCGCACCCGTCCGGGACAGGGGAATCTACGAGCAGTACTTC. The encoded protein is CASSNTAPVRDRGIYEQYF. This chain connects TRBV12-1 to TRBJ2-7; the table's D call, TRBD1, was not checked against the DNA. TRBV12-1 is marked as a pseudogene. The CDR3 runs to 19 residues.

V usage is TRBV9 and J usage is TRBJ2-1; 8 bases fit TRBD2. The CDR3 is 16 amino acids. V shed 3 bases, J shed 0 bases, and the junction held 5 bases outside the gene matches. Per the germline V gene, CDR1 is SGDLS and CDR2 is YYNGEE. The CDR3 DNA sequence: TGTGCCAGCAGCGGAATAGCGGGGAGCTCCTACAATGAGCAGTTCTTC. Amino acids: CASSGIAGSSYNEQFF.

The chain's CDR3 is CASSFGGGDYEQYF. The DNA for the CDR3 is TGCGCCAGCAGCTTTGGGGGAGGAGACTACGAGCAGTACTTC. The rearrangement uses TRBV5-1 and TRBJ2-7; D is possibly TRBD2 (6 bases). V lost 2 bases to trimming and J lost 3 bases, with 12 bases between them. Germline CDR1 and CDR2: SGHRS and YFSETQ. This CDR3 has 14 residues.

The chain is built from TRBV5-1 and TRBJ2-7, with a possible D match to TRBD2 (6 bases). Germline V gene data show CDR1 as SGHRS and CDR2 as YFSETQ. Trimming took 2 bases from V and 2 from J, leaving 11 bases between them. The CDR3 loop spans 14 amino acids. The CDR3 loop reads CASSFDREPYEQYF. The CDR3 DNA sequence: TGCGCCAGCAGCTTCGATCGGGAGCCCTACGAGCAGTACTTC.

The rearrangement links TRBV7-9 to TRBJ1-2; maybe TRBD1 (5 bases). V lost 5 bases, J lost 6 bases, and 25 bases lay in between. This CDR3 contains 17 residues. Germline CDR1 SEHNR, CDR2 FQNEAQ (reference sequence). Written as DNA, the CDR3 is TGTGCCAGCAGCCCCCAATGGGGCCTTCAGTTTGACGATGGCTACACCTTC. Its protein is CASSPQWGLQFDDGYTF.

The CDR3, as DNA: TGTGCCATCCCACAGGGGTCACCCCTCCACTTT. Protein sequence: CAIPQGSPLHF. This chain uses TRBV27 with TRBJ1-6; 7 bases match TRBD1. With V trimmed by 10 bases and J by 10 bases, 4 bases remained unmatched. Germline V lookup: CDR1 MNHEY, CDR2 SMNVEV (reference sequence). There are 11 residues in the CDR3.

This sequence joins TRBV6-1 and TRBJ2-3; 15 bases align to TRBD2. Germline V CDR1 and CDR2: MNHNS, SASEGT. V shed 3 bases and J 3 bases; nucleotides not matched to a gene: 4. The CDR3 is 17 amino acids. The CDR3 protein is CASSDTGLAGGTDTQYF. CDR3 DNA: TGTGCCAGCAGTGACACGGGACTAGCGGGAGGAACAGATACGCAGTATTTT.

This chain connects TRBV25-1 to TRBJ2-2; 8 nucleotides agree with TRBD1. The junction had 5 bases not matched to a gene; V was cut back by 6 bases and J by 5 bases. Germline CDR1 MGHDK, CDR2 SYGVNS. The CDR3 spans 14 residues. The chain's CDR3 is CASRGTGRTGELFF. In nucleotides, the CDR3 is TGTGCCAGCAGGGGGACAGGACGGACCGGGGAGCTGTTTTTT. The full variable domain, rest sourced from reference TRBV25-1 and TRBJ2-2, is EADIYQTPRYLVIGTGKKITLECSQTMGHDKMYWYQQDPGMELHLIHYSYGVNSTEKGDLSSESTVSRIRTEHFPLTLESARPSHTSQYLCASRGTGRTGELFFGEGSRLTVL.

V usage is TRBV7-6 and J usage is TRBJ2-3; D is possibly TRBD1 (5 bases). Trimming removed 2 bases from V and 0 bases from J, with 12 bases in between. The CDR3 length is 16 residues. CDR1 and CDR2 from the germline V gene are SGHVS and FNYEAQ. CDR3 sequence reads: CASSLPGHISTDTQYF. Here the CDR3 DNA reads TGTGCCAGCAGCTTACCCGGACACATTAGCACAGATACGCAGTATTTT.

The V gene is TRBV3-1 (or the pseudogene TRBV3-2), the J gene TRBJ2-7; 13 nucleotides line up with TRBD2. Losses at the gene ends were 3 bases for V and 1 base for J; bases not matched to a gene: 9. The CDR3 extends over 18 amino acids. Germline CDR1 is LGHDT and CDR2 is YNNKEL (reference sequence). CDR3 residues: CASSHGRATSGGSYEQYF. In DNA form, the CDR3 reads TGTGCCAGCAGCCATGGCAGGGCGACTAGCGGGGGGTCCTACGAGCAGTACTTC.